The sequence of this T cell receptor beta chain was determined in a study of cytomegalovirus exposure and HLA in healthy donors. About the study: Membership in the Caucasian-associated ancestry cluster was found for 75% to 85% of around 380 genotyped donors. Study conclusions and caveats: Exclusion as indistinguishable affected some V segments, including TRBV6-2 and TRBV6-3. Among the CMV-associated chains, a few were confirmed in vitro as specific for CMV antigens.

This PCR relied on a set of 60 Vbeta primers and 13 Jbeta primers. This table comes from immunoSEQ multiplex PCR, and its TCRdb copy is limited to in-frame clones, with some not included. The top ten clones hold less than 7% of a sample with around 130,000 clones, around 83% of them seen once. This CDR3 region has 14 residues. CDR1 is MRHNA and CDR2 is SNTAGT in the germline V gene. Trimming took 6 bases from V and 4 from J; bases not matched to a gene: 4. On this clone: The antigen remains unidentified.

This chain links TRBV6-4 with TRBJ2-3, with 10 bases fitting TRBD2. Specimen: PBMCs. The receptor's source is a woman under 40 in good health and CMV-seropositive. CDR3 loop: CASSPSGRADTQYF. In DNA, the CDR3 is TGTGCCAGCAGCCCCAGCGGGAGGGCAGATACGCAGTATTTT.